This TCR beta chain appears in the sequencing data of a study of shared clonotypes between healthy human individuals. Some clones are missing from TCRdb's copy, which holds only in-frame ones; the method was immunoSEQ multiplex PCR. The profile shows about 120,000 clones, 68% of them singletons. Germline lookup yields CDR1 PRHDT and CDR2 FYEKMQ (reference sequence). The CDR3 is made up of 15 amino acids. V dropped 0 bases and J dropped 5; count of bases not matched to a gene: 2. This clonotype was obtained from a woman under 40 in good health. Sequenced: memory CD8+ T cells sorted from blood. Described subset: CD45RO+ cells pooled with CCR7-negative TemRA cells. The rearrangement uses TRBV13 and TRBJ2-2; 8 bases fit TRBD2. DNA of the CDR3: TGTGCCAGCAGCTTAGGACTAGCGGTAACCGGGGAGCTGTTTTTT. This sequence encodes CASSLGLAVTGELFF.